What follows is one T cell receptor (beta chain) and its context. The antigen is undetermined. The data are from a study of T cells after yellow fever vaccination. Study results and caveats: Detected again after the booster were most primary-vaccination clones, at 95% to 96% CD4 and roughly 88% CD8.

The CDR3 has 15 residues. With V trimmed by 4 bases and J by 2 bases, 6 bases remained unmatched. Germline V CDR1 and CDR2: SQVTM, ANQGSEA. TCRdb independently ran MiXCR on the 5' RACE reads; one entry per CDR3 protein. The repertoire holds roughly 260,000 distinct CDR3 sequences, with over 10% as singletons. This receptor was obtained from a man younger than 40 who received the YFV17D yellow fever vaccine. The chain links TRBV29-1 to TRBJ2-3; 10 nucleotides match TRBD2. Specimen: CD4+ T cells sorted from PBMCs, collected 45 days after the yellow fever booster vaccination. The chain's CDR3 is CSVGGLARDTDTQYF. The CDR3 DNA sequence: TGCAGCGTTGGGGGACTAGCGAGAGACACAGATACGCAGTATTTT.